The sequence of this T cell receptor (beta chain) was determined in a study of neurological immune-mediated disorders. This clonotype came up many times. Trimming at V came to 4 bases and at J to 6 bases, leaving 9 bases not matched to a gene. CDR1 is SGHRS and CDR2 is YFSETQ in the germline V gene. This CDR3 has 15 amino acids. TCRdb reprocessed the 5' RACE reads via MiXCR and lists one record per CDR3 protein. Found here are about 55,000 distinct CDR3 sequences, roughly 4% of them singletons; the top ten hold approximately 1.6%. The TCR sequence derives from a man aged 25 to 40 with multiple sclerosis. Sequencing was done on a sample of PBMCs. The chain joins TRBV5-1 to TRBJ2-1; TRBD1 aligns across 8 bases. Here the CDR3 DNA reads TGCGCCAGCAGCGCTATGACAGGGGAAGTCAATGAGCAGTTCTTC. It yields the protein CASSAMTGEVNEQFF.